Listed below are T cell receptor beta chains from one sample, sequenced in a study of Ad26.COV2.S vaccination and SARS-CoV-2 variants. TCRdb's table, derived via immunoSEQ multiplex PCR, lists solely in-frame clones and lacks some. The sample holds 400,000 to 500,000 clones; 85% to 90% are singletons and the top ten take 2% to 3%. The specimen was peripheral blood, collected in a trial of Ad26.COV2.S vaccine versus placebo. All receptors derive from a person aged 18-65 years who received the Ad26.COV2.S COVID-19 vaccine or a placebo. CDR3s include the opening cysteine and the closing phenylalanine or tryptophan. The D gene is left open where the match is weak. The size field is filled for only some rows; it gives once, few, many or a size class.

j_call | v_call | d_call | clone_size | cdr3_nt | cdr3_aa
TRBJ1-2 | TRBV7-9 | NA | NA | TGTGCCAGCAGCTTATCCTTGCTCGATAATGGAGGCTACACCTTC | CASSLSLLDNGGYTF
TRBJ1-4 | TRBV27 | NA | NA | TGTGCCAGCAGTTCCACAGCTGCAACTAATGAAAAACTGTTTTTT | CASSSTAATNEKLFF
TRBJ1-6 | TRBV7-9 | NA | NA | TGTGCCAGCGGCAGGAGGGATTCACCCCTCCACTTT | CASGRRDSPLHF
TRBJ2-2 | TRBV9 | NA | few | TGTGCCAGCAGCGTATATAGCGTGAACACCGGGGAGCTGTTTTTT | CASSVYSVNTGELFF
TRBJ2-1 | TRBV5-1 | TRBD2 | NA | TGCGCCAGCAGCTCCCCCCCCGGGACTAGCGGGACGAATGAGCAGTTCTTC | CASSSPPGTSGTNEQFF
TRBJ2-5 | TRBV5-1 | NA | NA | TGCGCCAGCAGCCTGGGGGCCCTCACTGGGGAGACCCAGTACTTC | CASSLGALTGETQYF
TRBJ1-2 | TRBV29-1 | TRBD1 | NA | TGCAGCGTTGCGGGACAGGGTAACTATGGCTACACCTTC | CSVAGQGNYGYTF
TRBJ2-7 | TRBV4-1 | NA | NA | TGCGCCAGCAGCCAAGATAGACAGGCGCCCAACGAGCAGTACTTC | CASSQDRQAPNEQYF
TRBJ1-4 | TRBV4-1 | NA | NA | TGCGCCAGCAGCCAAGCGGGCGGGTGGGAAAAACTGTTTTTT | CASSQAGGWEKLFF
TRBJ2-1 | TRBV29-1 | TRBD2 | NA | TGCAGCGTTGAAGGAAGCGGGGGGGCAGGAGGTGAGCAGTTCTTC | CSVEGSGGAGGEQFF
TRBJ1-2 | TRBV5-1 | NA | once | TGCGCCAGCAGCTTAGGTCCTCGGACGGAAAACTATGGCTACACCTTC | CASSLGPRTENYGYTF
TRBJ1-2 | TRBV7-2 | TRBD1 | NA | TGTGCCAGCAGCTTCACAGGGGGTTATGGCTACACCTTC | CASSFTGGYGYTF
TRBJ1-5 | TRBV28 | NA | NA | TGTGCCAGCAGTTTGGCAGGTTATAGCAATCAGCCCCAGCATTTT | CASSLAGYSNQPQHF
TRBJ1-2 | TRBV4-3 | NA | few | TGCGCCAGCAGCCAGTCACCCCAGTACGGGGACTATGGCTACACCTTC | CASSQSPQYGDYGYTF
TRBJ1-1 | TRBV5-4 | NA | NA | TGTGCCAGCAGCATAGACAGTCGAGGCACTGAAGCTTTCTTT | CASSIDSRGTEAFF
TRBJ1-2 | TRBV3-1/TRBV3-2 | NA | NA | TGTGCCAGCAGCCTGGTCGGACGGGGAACCTATGGCTACACCTTC | CASSLVGRGTYGYTF
TRBJ2-2 | TRBV6-6 | TRBD1 | many | TGTGCCAGCAGTCCCCAGACAGGGACCGACACCGGGGAGCTGTTTTTT | CASSPQTGTDTGELFF
TRBJ1-5 | TRBV6-1 | NA | NA | TGTGCCAGCAGTGAAGCGCCGGCAGGAGGTTGGCCCCAGCATTTT | CASSEAPAGGWPQHF
TRBJ1-3 | TRBV7-8 | NA | NA | TGTGCCAGCAGCTTACTCGACTCTGGAAACACCATATATTTT | CASSLLDSGNTIYF
TRBJ1-5 | TRBV5-1 | NA | NA | TGCGCCAGCAAGGAGGGGCGCGGAGGTCAGCCCCAGCATTTT | CASKEGRGGQPQHF
TRBJ2-3 | TRBV24-1 | TRBD1 | NA | TGTGCCACCAGTGAGCCACAGGGGGGTTCAGATACGCAGTATTTT | CATSEPQGGSDTQYF